This T cell receptor beta chain was retrieved from a study of T cell repertoires and leukemia-associated antigens. The study, taken as a whole, reports: No significant group difference appeared in Vbeta, Jbeta or VDJ counts.

Before use, CD3+ T cells rested overnight in serum-free medium. By its share, this clonotype is medium-sized (0.01 to 0.1%). Its antigen is unknown. TCRdb reprocessed the 5' RACE reads with MiXCR, giving one entry per CDR3 protein. The sample holds approximately 9,300 distinct CDR3 sequences, about 43% seen once. The CDR3 spans 15 residues. V gave up 0 bases and J gave up 1 base; unmatched junction bases: 1. Germline values: CDR1 SGHRS, CDR2 YFSETQ. Sequenced: CD3+ T cells sorted from blood and cultured. V and J are TRBV5-1 and TRBJ2-1, with 7 bases lining up with TRBD1. The sequence derives from a female donor in good health. The CDR3 region is CASSLGQGSYNEQFF. The CDR3 DNA sequence: TGCGCCAGCAGCTTGGGACAGGGTTCCTACAATGAGCAGTTCTTC.